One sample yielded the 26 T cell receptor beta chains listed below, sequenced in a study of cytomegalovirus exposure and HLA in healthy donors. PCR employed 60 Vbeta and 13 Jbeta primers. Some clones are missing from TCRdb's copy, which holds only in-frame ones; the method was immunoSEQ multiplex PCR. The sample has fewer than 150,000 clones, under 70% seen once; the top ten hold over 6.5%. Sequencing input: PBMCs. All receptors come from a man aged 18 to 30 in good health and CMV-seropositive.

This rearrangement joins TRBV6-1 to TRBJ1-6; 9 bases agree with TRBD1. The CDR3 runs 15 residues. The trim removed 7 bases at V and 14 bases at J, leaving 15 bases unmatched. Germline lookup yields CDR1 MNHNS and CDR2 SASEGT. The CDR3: CASIRTGTGIGALHF. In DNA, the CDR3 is TGTGCCAGCATCAGGACCGGGACAGGGATTGGAGCCCTCCACTTT.

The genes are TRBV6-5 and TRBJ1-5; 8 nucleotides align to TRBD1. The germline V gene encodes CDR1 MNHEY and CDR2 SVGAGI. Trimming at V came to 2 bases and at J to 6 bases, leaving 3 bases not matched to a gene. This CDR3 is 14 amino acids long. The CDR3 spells CASSYTTGVQPQHF. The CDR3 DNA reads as TGTGCCAGCAGTTACACGACAGGGGTTCAGCCCCAGCATTTT.

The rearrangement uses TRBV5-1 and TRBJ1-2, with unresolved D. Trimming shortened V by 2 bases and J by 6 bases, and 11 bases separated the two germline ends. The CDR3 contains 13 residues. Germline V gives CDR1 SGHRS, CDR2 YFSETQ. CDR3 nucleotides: TGCGCCAGCAGCTTTTTCGACTCGCATGGCTACACCTTC. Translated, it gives CASSFFDSHGYTF.

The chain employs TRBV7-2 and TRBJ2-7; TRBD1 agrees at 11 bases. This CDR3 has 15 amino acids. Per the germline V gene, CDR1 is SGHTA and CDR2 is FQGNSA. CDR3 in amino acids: CASSLGGQGDYEQYV. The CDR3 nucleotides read TGCGCCAGCAGCTTAGGGGGACAGGGGGACTACGAGCAGTACGTC.

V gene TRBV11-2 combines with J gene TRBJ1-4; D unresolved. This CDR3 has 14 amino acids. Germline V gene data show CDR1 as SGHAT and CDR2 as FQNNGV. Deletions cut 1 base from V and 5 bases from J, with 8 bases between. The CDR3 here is CASSLVRFNEKLFF. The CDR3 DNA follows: TGTGCCAGCAGCTTAGTACGGTTCAATGAAAAACTGTTTTTT.

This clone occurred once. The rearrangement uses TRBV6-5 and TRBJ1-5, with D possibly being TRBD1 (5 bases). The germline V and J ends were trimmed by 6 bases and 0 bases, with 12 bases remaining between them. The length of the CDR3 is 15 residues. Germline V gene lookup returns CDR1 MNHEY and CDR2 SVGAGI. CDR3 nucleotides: TGTGCCAGCAGACCAGGACAAGCTAGCAATCAGCCCCAGCATTTT. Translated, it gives CASRPGQASNQPQHF.

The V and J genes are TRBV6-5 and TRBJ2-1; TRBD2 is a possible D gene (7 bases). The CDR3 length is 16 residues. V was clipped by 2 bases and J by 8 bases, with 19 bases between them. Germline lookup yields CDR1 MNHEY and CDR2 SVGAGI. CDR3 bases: TGTGCCAGCAGTTACCTTGGGGGGGGGCGCAGGGATGAGCAGTTCTTC. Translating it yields CASSYLGGGRRDEQFF.

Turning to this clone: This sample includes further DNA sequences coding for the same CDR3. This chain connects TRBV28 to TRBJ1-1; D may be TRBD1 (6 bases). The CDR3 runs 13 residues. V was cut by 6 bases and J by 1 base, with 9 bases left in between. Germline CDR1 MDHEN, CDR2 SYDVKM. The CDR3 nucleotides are TGTGCCAGCAGCGAACAGGGGAACACTGAAGCTTTCTTT. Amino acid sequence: CASSEQGNTEAFF.

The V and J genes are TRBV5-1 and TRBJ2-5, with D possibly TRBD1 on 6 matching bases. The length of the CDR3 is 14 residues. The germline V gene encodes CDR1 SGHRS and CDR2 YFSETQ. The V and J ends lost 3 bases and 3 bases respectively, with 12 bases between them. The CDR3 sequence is CASSYTDSKETQYF. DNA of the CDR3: TGCGCCAGCAGCTATACGGACAGTAAAGAGACCCAGTACTTC.

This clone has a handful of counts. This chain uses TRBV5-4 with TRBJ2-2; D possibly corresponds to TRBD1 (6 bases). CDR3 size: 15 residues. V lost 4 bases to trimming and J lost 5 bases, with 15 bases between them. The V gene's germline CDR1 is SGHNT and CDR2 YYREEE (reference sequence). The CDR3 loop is CASSPFLGATGELFF. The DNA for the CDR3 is TGTGCCAGCAGCCCCTTTTTGGGGGCGACCGGGGAGCTGTTTTTT.

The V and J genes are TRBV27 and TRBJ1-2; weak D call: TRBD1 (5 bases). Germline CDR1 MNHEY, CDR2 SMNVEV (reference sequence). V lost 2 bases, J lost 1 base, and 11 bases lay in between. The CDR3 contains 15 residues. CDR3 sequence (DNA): TGTGCCAGCAGTTTAATGGGGGGAGTTAACTATGGCTACACCTTC. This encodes CASSLMGGVNYGYTF.

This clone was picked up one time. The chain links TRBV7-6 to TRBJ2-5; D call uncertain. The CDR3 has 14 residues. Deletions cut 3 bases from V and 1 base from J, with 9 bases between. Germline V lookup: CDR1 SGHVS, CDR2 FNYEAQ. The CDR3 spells CASSFLSIQETQYF. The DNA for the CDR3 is TGTGCCAGCAGCTTTTTGTCTATCCAAGAGACCCAGTACTTC. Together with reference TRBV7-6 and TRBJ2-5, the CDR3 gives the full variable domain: GAGVSQSPRYKVTKRGQDVALRCDPISGHVSLYWYRQALGQGPEFLTYFNYEAQQDKSGLPNDRFSAERPEGSISTLTIQRTEQRDSAMYRCASSFLSIQETQYFGPGTRLLVL.

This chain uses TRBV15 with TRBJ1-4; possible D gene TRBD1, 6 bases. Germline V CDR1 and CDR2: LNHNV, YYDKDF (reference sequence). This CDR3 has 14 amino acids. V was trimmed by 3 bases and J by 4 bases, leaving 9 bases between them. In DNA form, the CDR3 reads TGTGCCACCAGCAGGCGAGGGGGTAATGAAAAACTGTTTTTT. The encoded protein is CATSRRGGNEKLFF.

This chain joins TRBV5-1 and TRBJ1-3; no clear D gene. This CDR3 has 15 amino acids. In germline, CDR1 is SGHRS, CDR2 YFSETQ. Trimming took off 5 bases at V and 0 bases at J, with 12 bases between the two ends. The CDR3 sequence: CASRRTADSGNTIYF. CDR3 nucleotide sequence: TGCGCCAGCAGACGCACAGCCGACTCTGGAAACACCATATATTTT.

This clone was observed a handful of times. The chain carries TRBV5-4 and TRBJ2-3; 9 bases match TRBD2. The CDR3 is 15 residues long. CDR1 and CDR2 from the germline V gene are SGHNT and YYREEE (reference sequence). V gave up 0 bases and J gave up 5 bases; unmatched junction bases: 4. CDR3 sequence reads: CASSLGGGGGDTQYF. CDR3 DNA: TGTGCCAGCAGCTTGGGCGGGGGGGGAGGAGATACGCAGTATTTT. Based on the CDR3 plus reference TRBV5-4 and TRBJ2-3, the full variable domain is ETGVTQSPTHLIKTRGQQVTLRCSSQSGHNTVSWYQQALGQGPQFIFQYYREEENGRGNFPPRFSGLQFPNYSSELNVNALELDDSALYLCASSLGGGGGDTQYFGPGTRLTVL.

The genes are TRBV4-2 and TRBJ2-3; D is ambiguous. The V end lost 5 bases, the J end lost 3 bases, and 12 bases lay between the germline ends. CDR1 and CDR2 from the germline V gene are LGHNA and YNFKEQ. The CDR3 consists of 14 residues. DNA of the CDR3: TGTGCCAGCAGCTCTCTTGGGCCGACAGATACGCAGTATTTT. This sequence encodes CASSSLGPTDTQYF.

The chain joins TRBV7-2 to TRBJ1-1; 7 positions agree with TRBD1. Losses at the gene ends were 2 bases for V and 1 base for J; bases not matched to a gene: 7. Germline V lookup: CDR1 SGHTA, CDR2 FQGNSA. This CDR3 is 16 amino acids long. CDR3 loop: CASSLRRTGRNTEAFF. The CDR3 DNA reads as TGTGCCAGCAGCTTAAGGAGGACAGGTAGGAACACTGAAGCTTTCTTT.

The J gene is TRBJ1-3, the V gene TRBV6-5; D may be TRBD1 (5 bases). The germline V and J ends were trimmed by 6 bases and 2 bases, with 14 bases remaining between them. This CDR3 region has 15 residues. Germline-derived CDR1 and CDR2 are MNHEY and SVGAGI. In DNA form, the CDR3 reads TGTGCCAGCAGCACCCAACAGGCGGCTGGAAACACCATATATTTT. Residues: CASSTQQAAGNTIYF.

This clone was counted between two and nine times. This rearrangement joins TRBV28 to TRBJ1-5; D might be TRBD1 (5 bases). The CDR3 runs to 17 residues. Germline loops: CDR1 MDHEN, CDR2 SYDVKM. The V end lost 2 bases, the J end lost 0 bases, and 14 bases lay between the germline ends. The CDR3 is CASSLPRRQISNQPQHF. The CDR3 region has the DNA TGTGCCAGCAGTTTACCCCGCCGACAGATTAGCAATCAGCCCCAGCATTTT.

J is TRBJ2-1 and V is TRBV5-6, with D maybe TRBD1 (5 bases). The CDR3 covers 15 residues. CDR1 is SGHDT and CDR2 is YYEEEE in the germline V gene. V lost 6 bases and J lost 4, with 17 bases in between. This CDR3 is CASMGDPDSYNEQFF. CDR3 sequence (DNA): TGTGCCAGCATGGGTGACCCCGACAGTTACAATGAGCAGTTCTTC. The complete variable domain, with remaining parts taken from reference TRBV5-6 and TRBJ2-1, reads DAGVTQSPTHLIKTRGQQVTLRCSPKSGHDTVSWYQQALGQGPQFIFQYYEEEERQRGNFPDRFSGHQFPNYSSELNVNALLLGDSALYLCASMGDPDSYNEQFFGPGTRLTVL.

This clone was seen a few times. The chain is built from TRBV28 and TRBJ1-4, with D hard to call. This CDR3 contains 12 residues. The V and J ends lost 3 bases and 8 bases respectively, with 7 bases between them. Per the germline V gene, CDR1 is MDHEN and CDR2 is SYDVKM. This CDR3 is CASSLFPEKLFF. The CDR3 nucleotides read TGTGCCAGCAGTTTGTTCCCAGAAAAACTGTTTTTT.

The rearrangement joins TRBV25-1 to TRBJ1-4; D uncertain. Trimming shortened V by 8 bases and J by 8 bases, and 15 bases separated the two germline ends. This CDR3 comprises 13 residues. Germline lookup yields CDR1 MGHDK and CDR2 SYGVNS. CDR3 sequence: CASRGRRGEKLFF. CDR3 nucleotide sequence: TGTGCCAGCCGCGGCAGGAGAGGGGAAAAACTGTTTTTT.

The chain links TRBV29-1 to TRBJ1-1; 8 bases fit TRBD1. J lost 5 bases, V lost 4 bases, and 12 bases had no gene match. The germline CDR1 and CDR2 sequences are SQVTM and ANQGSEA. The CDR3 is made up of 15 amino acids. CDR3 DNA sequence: TGCAGCGTTGTGACGAGCAGGGGGCGTCCAACTGAAGCTTTCTTT. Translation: CSVVTSRGRPTEAFF. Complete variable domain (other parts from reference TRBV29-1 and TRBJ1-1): SAVISQKPSRDICQRGTSLTIQCQVDSQVTMMFWYRQQPGQSLTLIATANQGSEATYESGFVIDKFPISRPNLTFSTLTVSNMSPEDSSIYLCSVVTSRGRPTEAFFGQGTRLTVV.

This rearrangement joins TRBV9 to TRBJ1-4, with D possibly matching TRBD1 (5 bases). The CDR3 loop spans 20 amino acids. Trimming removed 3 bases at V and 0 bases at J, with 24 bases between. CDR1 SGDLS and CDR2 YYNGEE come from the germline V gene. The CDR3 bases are TGTGCCAGCAGCGCGCGGCTGGGGGGATATTCTATTGCAACTAATGAAAAACTGTTTTTT. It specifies CASSARLGGYSIATNEKLFF. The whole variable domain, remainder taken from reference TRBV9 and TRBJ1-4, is DSGVTQTPKHLITATGQRVTLRCSPRSGDLSVYWYQQSLDQGLQFLIQYYNGEERAKGNILERFSAQQFPDLHSELNLSSLELGDSALYFCASSARLGGYSIATNEKLFFGSGTQLSVL.

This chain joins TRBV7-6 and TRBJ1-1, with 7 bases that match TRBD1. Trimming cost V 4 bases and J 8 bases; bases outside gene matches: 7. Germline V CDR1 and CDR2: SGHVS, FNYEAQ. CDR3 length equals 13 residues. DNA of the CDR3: TGTGCCAGCAGCTCGCAATCCAGGGGGGAAGCTTTCTTT. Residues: CASSSQSRGEAFF.

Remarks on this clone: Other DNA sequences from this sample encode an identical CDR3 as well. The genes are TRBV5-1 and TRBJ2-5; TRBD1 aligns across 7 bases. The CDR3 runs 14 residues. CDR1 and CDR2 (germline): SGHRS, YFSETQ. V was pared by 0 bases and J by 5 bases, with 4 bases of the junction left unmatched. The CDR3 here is CASSLVGGGETQYF. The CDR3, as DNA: TGCGCCAGCAGCTTGGTAGGGGGCGGTGAGACCCAGTACTTC. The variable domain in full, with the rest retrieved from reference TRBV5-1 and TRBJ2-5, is KAGVTQTPRYLIKTRGQQVTLSCSPISGHRSVSWYQQTPGQGLQFLFEYFSETQRNKGNFPGRFSGRQFSNSRSEMNVSTLELGDSALYLCASSLVGGGETQYFGPGTRLLVL.